Below, 16 T cell receptor beta chains from the same sample are listed, as sequenced in a study of blood T cell repertoires in COVID-19. The assay was immunoSEQ multiplex PCR, and TCRdb's table has in-frame clones only and misses some. There are approximately 340,000 clones in the sample; roughly 92% occur only once, and 0.7% to 0.95% lies in the top ten. Sequenced sample: PBMCs or T cells enriched from blood (not recorded which). The source is a woman in her forties who had been exposed to COVID-19.

The rearrangement uses TRBV29-1 and TRBJ2-1, with 7 nucleotides matching TRBD1. Germline V lookup: CDR1 SQVTM, CDR2 ANQGSEA. J was trimmed by 0 bases and V by 4 bases; bases with no gene match: 6. The CDR3 has 15 residues. CDR3 sequence: CSVVRQGLSYNEQFF. The DNA for the CDR3 is TGCAGCGTTGTTAGACAGGGCCTCTCCTACAATGAGCAGTTCTTC.

This chain connects TRBV5-5 to TRBJ1-1, with a possible D match to TRBD1 (5 bases). Germline CDR1 SGHKS, CDR2 YYEKEE (reference sequence). The ends were cut back, 0 bases at V and 1 base at J, with 7 bases in the middle. The CDR3 is 14 amino acids. CDR3 in amino acids: CASSLGQSNTEAFF. As DNA, the CDR3 is TGTGCCAGCAGCTTGGGACAGTCGAACACTGAAGCTTTCTTT.

This clone has only a few counts. The chain links TRBV11-3 to TRBJ2-7, with D perhaps matching TRBD2 (5 bases). CDR3 length: 15 residues. The V end was cut by 3 bases, the J end by 0 bases, with 12 bases between. CDR1 is SGHNT and CDR2 is YENEEA in the germline V gene. This CDR3 is CASSFSGSGSYEQYF. The DNA for the CDR3 is TGTGCCAGCAGCTTTAGTGGGAGCGGCTCCTACGAGCAGTACTTC. The full variable domain, completed using reference TRBV11-3 and TRBJ2-7, is EAGVVQSPRYKIIEKKQPVAFWCNPISGHNTLYWYLQNLGQGPELLIRYENEEAVDDSQLPKDRFSAERLKGVDSTLKIQPAELGDSAVYLCASSFSGSGSYEQYFGPGTRLTVT.

V is TRBV6-5 and J is TRBJ1-4, with 11 bases aligning to TRBD1. The V gene end was trimmed by 6 bases and the J gene end by 8 bases; junction bases not matched to a gene: 8. Germline CDR1 is MNHEY and CDR2 is SVGAGI. This CDR3 has 15 residues. CDR3 nucleotide sequence: TGTGCCAGCAGGGATCCAGGGACAGGGGGAGAAAAACTGTTTTTT. Translating gives CASRDPGTGGEKLFF.

The CDR3 spells CASSQASGTGGELFF. DNA for the CDR3: TGTGCCAGCAGCCAAGCTAGCGGGACGGGCGGGGAGCTGTTTTTT. This chain uses TRBV3-1 (or the pseudogene TRBV3-2) with TRBJ2-2; the match to TRBD2 covers 9 bases. The V and J ends lost 1 base and 7 bases, in that order; junction bases with no gene match: 4. The germline V gene encodes CDR1 LGHDT and CDR2 YNNKEL (reference sequence). This CDR3 has 15 residues.

The rearrangement links TRBV7-3 to TRBJ2-1; 7 bases align to TRBD2. Germline V lookup: CDR1 SGHTA, CDR2 FQGTGA. This CDR3 has 15 residues. With 1 base clipped from V and 4 bases from J, the junction kept 4 bases outside the gene matches. Here the CDR3 reads CASSLRLAGYNEQFF. DNA for the CDR3: TGTGCCAGCAGCTTAAGACTAGCAGGGTACAATGAGCAGTTCTTC. Full variable domain (missing parts from reference TRBV7-3 and TRBJ2-1): GAGVSQTPSNKVTEKGKYVELRCDPISGHTALYWYRQSLGQGPEFLIYFQGTGAADDSGLPNDRFFAVRPEGSVSTLKIQRTERGDSAVYLCASSLRLAGYNEQFFGPGTRLTVL.

This chain's CDR3 is CASSRAGTGMGYTF. The CDR3, as DNA: TGTGCCAGCAGCCGTGCCGGGACAGGGATGGGCTACACCTTC. The chain couples TRBV5-4 to TRBJ1-2; TRBD1 matches at 9 bases. CDR3 length: 14 residues. CDR1 and CDR2 from the germline V gene are SGHNT and YYREEE (reference sequence). Trimming removed 4 bases from V and 8 bases from J; junction bases left unmatched: 9.

On this clone itself: Other DNA sequences in this sample translate to the same CDR3. The chain carries TRBV5-1 and TRBJ1-1; D is perhaps TRBD1 (5 bases). Germline values: CDR1 SGHRS, CDR2 YFSETQ. With 3 bases removed from V and 1 base from J, the gap between germline ends came to 7 bases. This CDR3 is built from 13 residues. Here the CDR3 reads CASSSGSNTEAFF. The CDR3 DNA reads as TGCGCCAGCAGCTCAGGGTCGAACACTGAAGCTTTCTTT.

The chain recombines TRBV4-1 with TRBJ1-1; maybe TRBD1 (6 bases). V lost 1 base to trimming and J lost 1 base, with 7 bases between them. Germline values: CDR1 MGHRA, CDR2 YSYEKL. This CDR3 has 14 amino acids. The CDR3 sequence is CASSQGTANTEAFF. CDR3 nucleotide sequence: TGCGCCAGCAGCCAAGGGACAGCGAACACTGAAGCTTTCTTT.

This clone appeared once. The chain couples TRBV7-9 to TRBJ1-2, with TRBD1 identical over 9 bases. This CDR3 contains 16 residues. V shed 5 bases and J 4 bases; nucleotides not matched to a gene: 11. The V gene's germline CDR1 is SEHNR and CDR2 FQNEAQ (reference sequence). DNA for the CDR3: TGTGCCAGCAGCCCCAGCCCGGGACAGGGCGCCTATGGCTACACCTTC. It yields the protein CASSPSPGQGAYGYTF.

CDR3 sequence reads: CASSLGSFSEQYF. The DNA of the CDR3 is TGTGCCAGCAGTTTAGGTTCCTTCTCCGAGCAGTACTTC. V is TRBV12-3 or TRBV12-4 and J is TRBJ2-7; no firm D call. V lost 1 base and J lost 6, with 10 bases in between. The CDR3 totals 13 residues.

The chain employs TRBV5-4 and TRBJ1-6, with 11 bases identical to TRBD1. In germline, CDR1 is SGHNT, CDR2 YYREEE (reference sequence). V lost 5 bases to trimming and J lost 10 bases; unmatched junction nucleotides: 5. This CDR3 has 14 amino acids. CDR3 region: CASRDRGRLSPLHF. In nucleotides, the CDR3 is TGTGCCAGCAGGGACAGGGGGCGTTTGTCACCCCTCCACTTT.

CDR3 nucleotides: TGTGCCAGCAGCCGCATTACAGGGAGCTCCTATAATTCACCCCTCCACTTT. It translates to CASSRITGSSYNSPLHF. The V and J genes are TRBV5-8 and TRBJ1-6, with D perhaps matching TRBD1 (6 bases). V lost 4 bases and J 0 bases, leaving 14 bases between the germline ends. The germline gives CDR1 SGHTS, CDR2 YDEGEE. The CDR3 extends over 17 amino acids.

The count of this clone is one. The chain carries TRBV6-5 and TRBJ2-7; 8 positions match TRBD1. Looked up from germline, CDR1 is MNHEY and CDR2 is SVGAGI. This CDR3 is built from 14 residues. After removal of 6 bases from V and 0 bases from J, the junction contained 4 bases not matched to a gene. The CDR3 loop is CASRNTGGSYEQYF. The DNA for the CDR3 is TGTGCCAGCAGGAACACAGGGGGCTCCTACGAGCAGTACTTC.

This chain uses TRBV29-1 with TRBJ2-7, with D possibly TRBD2 on 5 matching bases. Per the germline V gene, CDR1 is SQVTM and CDR2 is ANQGSEA. The V end lost 0 bases, the J end lost 5 bases, and 5 bases lay between the germline ends. The CDR3 extends over 11 amino acids. DNA of the CDR3: TGCAGCGTTGAAGAGCGGGACGAGCAGTACTTC. It encodes CSVEERDEQYF.

The chain combines TRBV5-1 with TRBJ1-4; 8 positions agree with TRBD1. Germline lookup yields CDR1 SGHRS and CDR2 YFSETQ. There are 15 residues in the CDR3. Trimming cost V 4 bases and J 3 bases; bases outside gene matches: 5. CDR3 sequence reads: CASSPQGVANEKLFF. CDR3 DNA sequence: TGCGCCAGCAGCCCACAGGGGGTGGCTAATGAAAAACTGTTTTTT.